This is a list of T cell receptor beta chains from one sample in a study of control samples from healthy donors and cancer patients. Libraries were prepared by immunoSEQ multiplex PCR; TCRdb keeps only in-frame clonotypes and omits some of them. The sample comprises approximately 79,000 clones, about 89% of which are singletons, and approximately 7.2% rests with the top ten. The specimen sequenced was blood. The receptor set was obtained from a man between 45 and 60 years old in good health. The conserved cysteine and the conserved F or W are not part of the CDR3 here. Clone size is not always given. Where it is, it says once, few, many or a class for expanded clones.

TRBV5-1	TRBJ2-5	-	ASSAGLAEALQETQY
TRBV20-1	TRBJ1-3	-	SASSWDRIY
TRBV6-5	TRBJ2-6	-	AVSQANVLT
TRBV2	TRBJ1-5	-	ASSENTGGRQPQH
TRBV21-1	TRBJ1-2	-	ASSKTGSNYGYT
TRBV2	TRBJ1-5	-	ASSEEVAQH
TRBV5-1	TRBJ1-1	few	ASSRTGTANTEAF
TRBV19	TRBJ1-3	-	ASNQGSVVGNTIY
TRBV2	TRBJ2-5	-	ASSGRGSMIGETQY
TRBV19	TRBJ2-7	-	ASSIGGGYEQY
TRBV7-2	TRBJ1-5	few	ASSLGGGRRDQPQH
TRBV6-5	TRBJ1-5	-	ASTPADSNQPQH
TRBV6-2/TRBV6-3	TRBJ2-1	once	ASSYLGLAEQF
TRBV9	TRBJ1-6	-	ASSGALGTWGPYNSPLH
TRBV6-1	TRBJ2-3	-	ASSEGTGFTDTQY
TRBV5-1	TRBJ2-7	-	ASSFGQGPSYEQY
TRBV10-3	TRBJ1-2	-	AISGSHYGYT
TRBV5-1	TRBJ1-6	-	ASSLKQNSPLH
TRBV5-5	TRBJ2-7	-	ASSLVGRSYEQY
TRBV5-5	TRBJ1-3	-	ASSLSARVGNTIY
TRBV4-1	TRBJ2-5	-	ASSRRLAAQETQY
TRBV21-1	TRBJ2-5	-	ASSKKGEGLAGQRIVTETQY
TRBV7-2	TRBJ1-1	-	ASSLVSTRNTEAF
TRBV13	TRBJ2-3	-	ASSPGQGASTDTQY
TRBV24-1	TRBJ2-1	-	ATSGASGGVNEQF
TRBV2	TRBJ1-1	-	ASSDSALLGNTEAF
TRBV3-1/TRBV3-2	TRBJ1-4	-	ASSTRDLGNEKLF
TRBV18	TRBJ1-5	once	ASSPRTVWGNSNQPQH
TRBV2	TRBJ2-5	-	ASGTGYQETQY
TRBV4-2	TRBJ2-2	few	ASSHIRGTTNTGELF
TRBV18	TRBJ2-7	-	ASSRREGSYEQY
TRBV18	TRBJ1-1	-	ASSPPEKNTEAF
TRBV7-8	TRBJ2-3	-	ASSGGGGWTDTQY
TRBV5-8	TRBJ2-7	-	ASSYGTASSYEQY
TRBV30	TRBJ2-3	once	AWSVGGLGTQY
TRBV21-1	TRBJ1-6	few	AGDRAGSYNSPLH
TRBV19	TRBJ1-4	-	ASLPGGPGVTNEKLF
TRBV7-9	TRBJ1-1	-	ASSHTNTEAF
TRBV11-2	TRBJ2-1	-	ASSLARDREQF
TRBV9	TRBJ2-3	-	ASSVAGGRSTDTQY
TRBV6-5	TRBJ2-7	-	ASTTLPRSPEQY